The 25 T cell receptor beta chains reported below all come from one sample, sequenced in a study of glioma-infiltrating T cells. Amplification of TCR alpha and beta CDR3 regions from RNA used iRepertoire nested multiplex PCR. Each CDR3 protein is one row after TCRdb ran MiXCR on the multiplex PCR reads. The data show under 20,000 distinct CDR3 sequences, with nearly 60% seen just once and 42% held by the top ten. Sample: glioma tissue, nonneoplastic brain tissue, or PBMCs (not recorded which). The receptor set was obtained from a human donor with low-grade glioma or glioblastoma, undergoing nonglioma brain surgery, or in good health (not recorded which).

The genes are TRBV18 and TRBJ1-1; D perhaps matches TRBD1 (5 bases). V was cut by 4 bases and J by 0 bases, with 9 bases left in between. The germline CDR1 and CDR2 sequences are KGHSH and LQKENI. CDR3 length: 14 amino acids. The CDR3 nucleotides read TGTGCCAGCTCACTCGACAGACTGAACACTGAAGCTTTCTTT. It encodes CASSLDRLNTEAFF.

The CDR3 here is CATPSETNYGYTF. The CDR3 DNA follows: TGTGCCACCCCATCTGAGACTAACTATGGCTACACCTTC. The chain carries TRBV28 and TRBJ1-2; D is unresolved. V lost 10 bases, J lost 0 bases, and 12 bases lay in between. CDR3 length: 13 amino acids. In germline, CDR1 is MDHEN, CDR2 SYDVKM.

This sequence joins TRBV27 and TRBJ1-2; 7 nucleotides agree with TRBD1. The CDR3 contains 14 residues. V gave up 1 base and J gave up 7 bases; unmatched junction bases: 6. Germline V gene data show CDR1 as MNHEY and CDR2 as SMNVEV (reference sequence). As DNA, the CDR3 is TGTGCCAGCAGTTTATTTGGAGGGGGCAGTGGCTACACCTTC. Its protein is CASSLFGGGSGYTF.

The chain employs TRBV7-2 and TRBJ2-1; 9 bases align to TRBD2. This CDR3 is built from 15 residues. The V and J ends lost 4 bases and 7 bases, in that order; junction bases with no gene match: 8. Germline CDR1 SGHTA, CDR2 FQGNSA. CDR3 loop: CASSSLAGRRNEQFF. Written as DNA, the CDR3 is TGTGCCAGCAGCTCCCTAGCGGGGAGGAGGAATGAGCAGTTCTTC.

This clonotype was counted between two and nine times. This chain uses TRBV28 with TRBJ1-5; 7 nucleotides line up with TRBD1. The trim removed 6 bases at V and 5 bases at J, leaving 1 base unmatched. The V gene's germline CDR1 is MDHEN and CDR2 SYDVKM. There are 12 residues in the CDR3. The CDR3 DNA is TGTGCCAGCAGACAGGGGTATCAGCCCCAGCATTTT. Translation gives CASRQGYQPQHF.

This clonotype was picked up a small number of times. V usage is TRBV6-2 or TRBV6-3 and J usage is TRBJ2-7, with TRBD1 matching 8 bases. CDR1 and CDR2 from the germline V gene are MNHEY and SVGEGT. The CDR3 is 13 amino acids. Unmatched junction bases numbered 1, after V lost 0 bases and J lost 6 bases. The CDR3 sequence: CASSYSGTGEQYF. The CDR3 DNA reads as TGTGCCAGCAGTTACTCCGGGACAGGCGAGCAGTACTTC.

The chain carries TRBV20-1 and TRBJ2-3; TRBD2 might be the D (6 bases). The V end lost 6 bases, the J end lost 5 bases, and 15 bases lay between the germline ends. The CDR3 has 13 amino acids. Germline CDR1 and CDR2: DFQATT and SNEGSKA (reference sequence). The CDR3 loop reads CSAVSMEGDTQYF. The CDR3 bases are TGCAGTGCCGTTAGTATGGAGGGAGATACGCAGTATTTT.

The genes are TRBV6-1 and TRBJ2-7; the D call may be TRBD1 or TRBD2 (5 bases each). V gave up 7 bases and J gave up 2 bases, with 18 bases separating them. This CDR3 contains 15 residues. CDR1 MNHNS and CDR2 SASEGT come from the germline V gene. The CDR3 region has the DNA TGTGCCAGCAAAAAGCAGGGCAGCGGTGCCTACGAGCAGTACTTC. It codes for CASKKQGSGAYEQYF.

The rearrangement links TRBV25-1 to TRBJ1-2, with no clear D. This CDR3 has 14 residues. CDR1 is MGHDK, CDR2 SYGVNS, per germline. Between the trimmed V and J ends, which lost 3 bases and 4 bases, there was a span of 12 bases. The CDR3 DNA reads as TGTGCCAGCAGTGACCCCGGGCAGATCTATGGCTACACCTTC. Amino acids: CASSDPGQIYGYTF.

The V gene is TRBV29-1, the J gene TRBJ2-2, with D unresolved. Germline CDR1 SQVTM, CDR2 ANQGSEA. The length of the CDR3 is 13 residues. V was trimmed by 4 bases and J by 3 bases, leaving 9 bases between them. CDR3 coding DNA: TGCAGCGTTGGGGTTGCCTACACCGGGGAGCTGTTTTTT. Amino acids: CSVGVAYTGELFF.

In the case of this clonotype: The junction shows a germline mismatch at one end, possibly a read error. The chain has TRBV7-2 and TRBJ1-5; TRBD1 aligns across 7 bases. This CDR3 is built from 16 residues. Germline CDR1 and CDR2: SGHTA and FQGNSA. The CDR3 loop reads CASSLGDRVRNQPKHF. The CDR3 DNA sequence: TGTGCCAGCAGCTTAGGAGACAGGGTTCGCAATCAGCCCAAGCATTTT.

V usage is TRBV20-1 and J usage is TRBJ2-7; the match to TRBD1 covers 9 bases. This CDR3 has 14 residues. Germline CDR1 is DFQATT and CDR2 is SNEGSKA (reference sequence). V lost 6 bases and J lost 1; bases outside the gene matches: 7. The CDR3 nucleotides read TGCAGTGCAAACTCCGGGACAGGGTCCTACGAGCAGTACTTC. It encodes CSANSGTGSYEQYF.

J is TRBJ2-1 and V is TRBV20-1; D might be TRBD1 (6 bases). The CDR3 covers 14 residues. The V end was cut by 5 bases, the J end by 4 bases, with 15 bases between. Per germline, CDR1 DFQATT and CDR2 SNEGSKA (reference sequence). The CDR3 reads CSAPTGSEYNEQFF. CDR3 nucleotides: TGCAGTGCTCCCACAGGGAGCGAGTACAATGAGCAGTTCTTC.

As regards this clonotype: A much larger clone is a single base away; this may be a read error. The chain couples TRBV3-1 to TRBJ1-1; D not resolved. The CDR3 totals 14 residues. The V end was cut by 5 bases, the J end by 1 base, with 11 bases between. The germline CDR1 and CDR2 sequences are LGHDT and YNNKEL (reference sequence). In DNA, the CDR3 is TGTGCCAGCAGCGATCGGGGTCAGAACACTGAAGCTTTCTTT. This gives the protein CASSDRGQNTEAFF.

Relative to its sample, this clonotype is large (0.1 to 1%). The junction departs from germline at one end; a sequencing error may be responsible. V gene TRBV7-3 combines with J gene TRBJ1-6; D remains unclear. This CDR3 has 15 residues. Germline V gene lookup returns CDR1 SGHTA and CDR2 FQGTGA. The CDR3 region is CASSLKVSHNSPLHF. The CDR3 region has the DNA TGTGCCAGCAGCTTAAAGGTCTCCCATAATTCACCCCTCCACTTT.

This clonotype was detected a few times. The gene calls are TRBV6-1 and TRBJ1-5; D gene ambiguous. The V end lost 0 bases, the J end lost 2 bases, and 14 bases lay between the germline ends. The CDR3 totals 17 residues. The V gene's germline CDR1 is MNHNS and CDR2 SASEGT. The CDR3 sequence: CASSEAGGKGGNQPQHF. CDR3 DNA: TGTGCCAGCAGTGAAGCGGGAGGAAAGGGTGGCAATCAGCCCCAGCATTTT.

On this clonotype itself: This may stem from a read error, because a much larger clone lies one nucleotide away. CDR3 amino acids: CASSGDSPKQPQHF. CDR3 nucleotide sequence: TGTGCCAGTAGTGGCGACAGCCCTAAGCAGCCCCAGCATTTT. The rearrangement links TRBV19 to TRBJ1-5, with D possibly matching TRBD1 (5 bases). The germline V and J ends were trimmed by 5 bases and 7 bases, with 15 bases remaining between them. CDR1 LNHDA and CDR2 SQIVND come from the germline V gene (reference sequence). The CDR3 totals 14 residues.

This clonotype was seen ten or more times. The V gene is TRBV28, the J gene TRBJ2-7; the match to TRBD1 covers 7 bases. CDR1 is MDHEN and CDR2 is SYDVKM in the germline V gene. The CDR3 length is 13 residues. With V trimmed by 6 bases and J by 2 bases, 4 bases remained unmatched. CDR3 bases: TGTGCCAGCAGCCCCGACAGGGCCTACGAGCAGTACTTC. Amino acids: CASSPDRAYEQYF.

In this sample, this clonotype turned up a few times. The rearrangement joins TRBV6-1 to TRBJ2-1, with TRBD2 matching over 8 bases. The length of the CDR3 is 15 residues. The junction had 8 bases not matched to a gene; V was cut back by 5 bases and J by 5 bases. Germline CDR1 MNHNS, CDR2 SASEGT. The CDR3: CASSYLAGPNNEQFF. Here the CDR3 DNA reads TGTGCCAGCAGTTATTTAGCGGGACCTAACAATGAGCAGTTCTTC.

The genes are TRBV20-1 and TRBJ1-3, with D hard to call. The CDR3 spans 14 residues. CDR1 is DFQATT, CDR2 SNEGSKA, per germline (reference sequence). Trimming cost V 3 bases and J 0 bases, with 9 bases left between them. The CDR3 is CSARVQSSGNTIYF. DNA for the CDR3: TGCAGTGCTAGGGTACAGAGCTCTGGAAACACCATATATTTT.

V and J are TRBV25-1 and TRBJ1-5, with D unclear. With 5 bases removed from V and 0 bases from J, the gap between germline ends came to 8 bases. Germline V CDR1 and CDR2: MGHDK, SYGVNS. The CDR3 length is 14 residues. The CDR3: CASSPSHSNQPQHF. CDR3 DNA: TGTGCCAGCAGTCCGTCCCATAGCAATCAGCCCCAGCATTTT.

The CDR3 DNA follows: TGCAGTGCTGGGACCTATGGCTACACCTTC. Protein sequence: CSAGTYGYTF. This chain joins TRBV20-1 and TRBJ1-2; D perhaps matches TRBD1 (5 bases). This CDR3 contains 10 residues. Looked up from germline, CDR1 is DFQATT and CDR2 is SNEGSKA (reference sequence). V was pared by 5 bases and J by 4 bases, with 5 bases between.

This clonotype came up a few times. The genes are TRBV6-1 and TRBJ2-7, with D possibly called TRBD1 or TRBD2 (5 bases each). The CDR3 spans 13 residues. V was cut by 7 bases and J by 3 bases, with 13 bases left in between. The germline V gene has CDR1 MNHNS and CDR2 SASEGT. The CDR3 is CASKRDVNYEQYF. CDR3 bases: TGTGCCAGCAAGAGGGACGTGAACTACGAGCAGTACTTC.

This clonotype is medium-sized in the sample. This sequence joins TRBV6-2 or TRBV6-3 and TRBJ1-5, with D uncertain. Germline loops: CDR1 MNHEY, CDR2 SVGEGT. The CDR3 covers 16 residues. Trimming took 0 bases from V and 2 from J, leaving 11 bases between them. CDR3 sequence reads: CASSYSSGSGNQPQHF. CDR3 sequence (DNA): TGTGCCAGCAGTTACTCATCCGGGTCGGGCAATCAGCCCCAGCATTTT.

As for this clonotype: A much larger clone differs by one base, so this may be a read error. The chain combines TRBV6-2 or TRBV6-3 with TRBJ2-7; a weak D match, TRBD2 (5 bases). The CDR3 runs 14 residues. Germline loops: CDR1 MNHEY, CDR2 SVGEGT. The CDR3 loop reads CASSYSGDYYGQYF. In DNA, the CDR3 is TGTGCCAGCAGTTACTCGGGAGACTACTACGGGCAGTACTTC.